This is a list of T cell receptor beta chains from one sample in a study of OX40 agonist ivuxolimab in advanced cancers. Using immunoSEQ multiplex PCR, the repertoire was profiled, and TCRdb retains in-frame clones only, with some absent. The table records tens of thousands of clones, roughly 82% of them present only once. The material sequenced was CD4+ or CD8+ T cells sorted from blood, taken in a trial of the OX40 agonist ivuxolimab. The receptors stem from an adult with an advanced solid tumor such as melanoma, head and neck, liver or kidney cancer. Each CDR3 is given with its conserved first and last residue. The D gene is left open where the match is weak. Not all rows give a size; the values are once, few, many and, for expanded clones, a class.

size: NA
V: TRBV19
D: NA
J: TRBJ2-2
DNA: TGTGCCAGTAGTATCCCAGTGGCAGGGGGGTACACCGGGGAGCTGTTTTTT
CDR3: CASSIPVAGGYTGELFF

size: NA
V: TRBV9
D: TRBD2
J: TRBJ2-1
DNA: TGTGCCAGCAGCGCCCTCCTAAGCGGGGGGGCAAATGAGCAGTTCTTC
CDR3: CASSALLSGGANEQFF

size: NA
V: TRBV5-6
D: TRBD1
J: TRBJ1-1
DNA: TGTGCCAGCAGCTTCGGACAGGGGTCCACTGAAGCTTTCTTT
CDR3: CASSFGQGSTEAFF

size: NA
V: TRBV5-4
D: TRBD2
J: TRBJ2-3
DNA: TGTGCCAGCAGCCACGGAGGACTAGCGGTCACAGATACGCAGTATTTT
CDR3: CASSHGGLAVTDTQYF

size: NA
V: TRBV6-5
D: NA
J: TRBJ1-2
DNA: TGTGCCAGCAGTTACTCATCGGGAAGCGGCTACACCTTC
CDR3: CASSYSSGSGYTF

size: NA
V: TRBV5-1
D: TRBD1
J: TRBJ2-5
DNA: TGCGCCAGCCGCCCCGGTACAGGGGCTCAAGAGACCCAGTACTTC
CDR3: CASRPGTGAQETQYF

size: NA
V: TRBV19
D: TRBD1
J: TRBJ1-5
DNA: TGTGCCAGTAGTATAACCCTTGACAGGGTCCTTGGGCAGCCCCAGCATTTT
CDR3: CASSITLDRVLGQPQHF

size: NA
V: TRBV19
D: NA
J: TRBJ2-2
DNA: TGTGCCAGTAGAAGTGGGGGCAACACCGGGGAGCTGTTTTTT
CDR3: CASRSGGNTGELFF

size: NA
V: TRBV29-1
D: TRBD1
J: TRBJ1-3
DNA: TGCAGCGTTGGAGGGACAGGGGGAGGAAACACCATATATTTT
CDR3: CSVGGTGGGNTIYF

size: NA
V: TRBV6-6
D: NA
J: TRBJ2-3
DNA: TGTGCCAGCTCTTTGGGGCAGGCAACAGGTACGCAGTATTTT
CDR3: CASSLGQATGTQYF

size: few
V: TRBV19
D: NA
J: TRBJ2-3
DNA: TGTGCCAGCCGGGGACTTGGGGGCGATACGCAGTATTTT
CDR3: CASRGLGGDTQYF

size: NA
V: TRBV30
D: NA
J: TRBJ2-3
DNA: TGTGCCTGCAGTGTGCCGTATACGCAGTATTTT
CDR3: CACSVPYTQYF

size: NA
V: TRBV29-1
D: NA
J: TRBJ2-2
DNA: TGCAGCGTTGAGGGGGTGTGGACCGGGGAGCTGTTTTTT
CDR3: CSVEGVWTGELFF

size: NA
V: TRBV6-5
D: NA
J: TRBJ2-1
DNA: TGTGCCAGCAGTCCCCCTCAAGGCAATGAGCAGTTCTTC
CDR3: CASSPPQGNEQFF

size: NA
V: TRBV6-5
D: NA
J: TRBJ1-2
DNA: TGTGCCAGCAGTTACTCAGGGGCCCTCTATGGCTACACCTTC
CDR3: CASSYSGALYGYTF

size: NA
V: TRBV2
D: TRBD2
J: TRBJ2-2
DNA: TGTGCCAGCATGACTAGCGGGAGGAGGGACACCGGGGAGCTGTTTTTT
CDR3: CASMTSGRRDTGELFF

size: NA
V: TRBV28
D: NA
J: TRBJ2-7
DNA: TGTGCCAGCAGCTCCCTAGGGCGGGTCTCCTACGAGCAGTACTTC
CDR3: CASSSLGRVSYEQYF

size: NA
V: TRBV14
D: TRBD2
J: TRBJ2-1
DNA: TGTGCCAGCAGCCAAGATCTTGGGGGACTAGCGGGGTTTTCCTACAATGAGCAGTTCTTC
CDR3: CASSQDLGGLAGFSYNEQFF

size: NA
V: TRBV28
D: NA
J: TRBJ2-5
DNA: TGTGCCAGCACTAACACTACCCCGCTAAAAGAGACCCAGTACTTC
CDR3: CASTNTTPLKETQYF

size: NA
V: TRBV19
D: TRBD1
J: TRBJ2-1
DNA: TGTGCCAGCGGACAGGCCCCAATCAATGAGCAGTTCTTC
CDR3: CASGQAPINEQFF

size: NA
V: TRBV25-1
D: TRBD1
J: TRBJ1-1
DNA: TGTGCCAGCAGGGGACAGGGGGACACTGAAGCTTTCTTT
CDR3: CASRGQGDTEAFF

size: NA
V: TRBV11-2
D: NA
J: TRBJ2-7
DNA: TGTGCCAGCAGCTCGCCGGGACATACCGTTCGGGAGCAGTACTTC
CDR3: CASSSPGHTVREQYF

size: NA
V: TRBV4-3
D: NA
J: TRBJ1-1
DNA: TGCGCCAGCAGCCAAGGGGGTGAAGCTTTCTTT
CDR3: CASSQGGEAFF

size: NA
V: TRBV18
D: NA
J: TRBJ1-3
DNA: TGTGCCAGCTCACCACCGGGGAGCTCTGGAAACACCATATATTTT
CDR3: CASSPPGSSGNTIYF

size: NA
V: TRBV28
D: NA
J: TRBJ1-2
DNA: TGTGCCAGCAGTTTAACCAGGGGAAGTGGCTACACCTTC
CDR3: CASSLTRGSGYTF

size: NA
V: TRBV29-1
D: TRBD1
J: TRBJ1-1
DNA: TGCAGCGTATACAGGGGAAAGGCTTTCTTT
CDR3: CSVYRGKAFF

size: NA
V: TRBV5-6
D: NA
J: TRBJ2-7
DNA: TGTGCCAGCAGCTCGTGGCAGGGGAATCTGGATAGCGAGCAGTACTTC
CDR3: CASSSWQGNLDSEQYF

size: NA
V: TRBV11-2
D: TRBD2
J: TRBJ2-7
DNA: TGTGCCAGCAAACTAGCGGGGGAGTACGAGCAGTACTTC
CDR3: CASKLAGEYEQYF

size: few
V: TRBV7-2
D: NA
J: TRBJ1-2
DNA: TGTGCCAGCAGTTCTAGGAGTAACTATGGCTACACCTTC
CDR3: CASSSRSNYGYTF

size: once
V: TRBV10-3
D: NA
J: TRBJ2-2
DNA: TGTGCCATCAGTGATGCAGGGGACACCGGGGAGCTGTTTTTT
CDR3: CAISDAGDTGELFF

size: few
V: TRBV5-4
D: NA
J: TRBJ2-1
DNA: TGTGCCAGCAGCTTAAAGCTGCTAGGAATGGGTCATGAGCAGTTCTTC
CDR3: CASSLKLLGMGHEQFF

size: once
V: TRBV6-5
D: TRBD1
J: TRBJ2-2
DNA: TGTGCCGGGTCCTCACGGCAGGGGGTGACCGGGGAGCTGTTTTTT
CDR3: CAGSSRQGVTGELFF

size: NA
V: TRBV27
D: TRBD2
J: TRBJ2-2
DNA: TGTGCCAGCAGTTTATCACCCGCGGGGGGCAGTACCGGGGAGCTGTTTTTT
CDR3: CASSLSPAGGSTGELFF

size: NA
V: TRBV7-9
D: NA
J: TRBJ2-3
DNA: TGTGCCAGCAGCCCGGCAACTAGCACAGATACGCAGTATTTT
CDR3: CASSPATSTDTQYF

size: NA
V: TRBV30
D: NA
J: TRBJ1-5
DNA: TGTGCCTGGAGTGTAAGGGAGAATCAGCCCCAGCATTTT
CDR3: CAWSVRENQPQHF

size: NA
V: TRBV6-6
D: NA
J: TRBJ1-6
DNA: TGTGCCAGCAGTTACGGCGGACGCGGCGTGTCCCTCCACTTT
CDR3: CASSYGGRGVSLHF

size: NA
V: TRBV28
D: TRBD2
J: TRBJ2-1
DNA: TGTGCCAGCCACGGACTAGCGGGAGTGAATGAGCAGTTCTTC
CDR3: CASHGLAGVNEQFF

size: NA
V: TRBV6-6
D: NA
J: TRBJ1-1
DNA: TGTGCCACCAACTTTCAGGGTAGCACTGAAGCTTTCTTT
CDR3: CATNFQGSTEAFF

size: few
V: TRBV2
D: NA
J: TRBJ1-5
DNA: TGTGCCAGCGCAGGACAGTACAATCAGCCCCAGCATTTT
CDR3: CASAGQYNQPQHF

size: NA
V: TRBV18
D: TRBD2
J: TRBJ2-1
DNA: TGTGCCAGCTGTCCGGGACTAGCGACAGATGAGCAGTTCTTC
CDR3: CASCPGLATDEQFF

size: NA
V: TRBV2
D: NA
J: TRBJ1-1
DNA: TGTGCCAGCAGTGGGAGTTCGAGAACATCTGAAGCTTTCTTT
CDR3: CASSGSSRTSEAFF

size: NA
V: TRBV5-4
D: NA
J: TRBJ2-2
DNA: TGTGCCAGCAGCTTGGAACTAGTGTCCACCGGGGAGCTGTTTTTT
CDR3: CASSLELVSTGELFF

size: NA
V: TRBV10-3
D: NA
J: TRBJ1-6
DNA: TGTGCCACCTCGGTTCGAGGAAAGGATAATTCACCCCTCCACTTT
CDR3: CATSVRGKDNSPLHF

size: few
V: TRBV29-1
D: NA
J: TRBJ2-7
DNA: TGCAGCGTTGCGCGGTCTCCCTCCTACGAGCAGTACTTC
CDR3: CSVARSPSYEQYF

size: NA
V: TRBV6-1
D: TRBD2
J: TRBJ2-1
DNA: TGTGCCAGCAGTGACCCCGGGACTAGCGGGAGAGACGAGCAGTTCTTC
CDR3: CASSDPGTSGRDEQFF

size: NA
V: TRBV5-1
D: NA
J: TRBJ1-2
DNA: TGCGCCAGCAGCTTGGCTGTCGGGACATCGAACGGCTACACCTTC
CDR3: CASSLAVGTSNGYTF

size: NA
V: TRBV5-1
D: NA
J: TRBJ2-4
DNA: TGCGCCAGCAGCCAGACTAGTGGGGACATTCAGTACTTC
CDR3: CASSQTSGDIQYF

size: NA
V: TRBV6-5
D: TRBD1
J: TRBJ2-7
DNA: TGTGCCAGCAGATTGGGACAGGGGGCCTACGAGCAGTACTTC
CDR3: CASRLGQGAYEQYF

size: few
V: TRBV20-1
D: TRBD1
J: TRBJ1-1
DNA: TGCAGTGCTTTTCGGACAGGAGAAGCTTTCTTT
CDR3: CSAFRTGEAFF